This T cell receptor beta chain originates from a study of cytotoxic CD8 clonotypes in ibrutinib-treated CLL. TCRdb's table, derived via immunoSEQ multiplex PCR, lists solely in-frame clones and lacks some. The table lists approximately 45,000 clones, over 50% of them singletons. The CDR3 extends over 16 amino acids. Per the germline V gene, CDR1 is MNHEY and CDR2 is SVGAGI. As concerns this clone: The junction departs from germline at one end; a sequencing error may be responsible.

This specimen consisted of PBMCs, obtained after 24 months of ibrutinib treatment. The sequence derives from a human donor with chronic lymphocytic leukemia. J is TRBJ2-1 and V is TRBV6-5; 9 nucleotides line up with TRBD1. The CDR3 coding sequence is TGTGCCAGCACTTACCTCCCGGGACAGGGCATGAATGAGCAGTTCTTC. Its translation: CASTYLPGQGMNEQFF.